Listed below are T cell receptor beta chains from one sample, sequenced in a study of T cells in Graves' hyperthyroidism and ophthalmopathy. TCRdb re-derived calls from the multiplex PCR reads in MiXCR, one entry per CDR3 protein. The data show 550,000 to 700,000 distinct CDR3 sequences, roughly 46% seen once. Sequencing was done on a sample of peripheral blood or thyroid tissue (not recorded which). The receptor source for this set is an adult woman with Graves' disease, either hyperthyroidism or ophthalmopathy (not recorded which). The CDR3 runs from the conserved cysteine through the conserved F or W. A D gene is named only where the DNA matches it firmly. Expanded clones get a size class; other rows say once, few or many, or leave the size out.

J: TRBJ1-1; D: NA; size: NA; V: TRBV29-1; DNA: TGCAGCGTTGAGGAGAATTCGAACACTGAAGCTTTCTTT; CDR3: CSVEENSNTEAFF
J: TRBJ1-5; D: NA; size: many; V: TRBV13; DNA: TGTGCCAGCAGCTCCGGACCGGGATCGGGGCAGCCCCAGCATTTT; CDR3: CASSSGPGSGQPQHF
J: TRBJ1-2; D: NA; size: NA; V: TRBV9; DNA: TGTGCCAGCAGCGTAGGATCAGGGTTCGGTGATGGCTACACCTTC; CDR3: CASSVGSGFGDGYTF
J: TRBJ2-7; D: TRBD1; size: many; V: TRBV5-1; DNA: TGCGCCAGCACCCAAGGACAGGCTTACGAGCAGTACTTC; CDR3: CASTQGQAYEQYF
J: TRBJ1-2; D: NA; size: NA; V: TRBV29-1; DNA: TGCAGCGCCGAGACAGGAAGCTATGGCTACACCTTC; CDR3: CSAETGSYGYTF
J: TRBJ2-7; D: TRBD2; size: NA; V: TRBV6-1; DNA: TGTGCCAGCAGTGAGTTAACTAGCGGTTCCTACGAGCAGTACTTC; CDR3: CASSELTSGSYEQYF
J: TRBJ2-7; D: TRBD1; size: NA; V: TRBV25-1; DNA: TGTGCCAGCAGTGAGACAGGGCTCGAGCAGTACTTC; CDR3: CASSETGLEQYF
J: TRBJ1-2; D: NA; size: NA; V: TRBV5-1; DNA: TGCGCCAGCAGCTTTCCCGGGAACTATGGCTACACCTTC; CDR3: CASSFPGNYGYTF
J: TRBJ1-2; D: NA; size: NA; V: TRBV7-4; DNA: TGTGCCAGCAGCTTACGCGGCAGGGAGAACTATGGCTACACCTTC; CDR3: CASSLRGRENYGYTF
J: TRBJ2-7; D: TRBD1; size: NA; V: TRBV19; DNA: TGTGCTCCGCTACAGGGGACATTGTCCTACGAGCAGTACTTC; CDR3: CAPLQGTLSYEQYF
J: TRBJ1-2; D: NA; size: many; V: TRBV20-1; DNA: TGCAGTGCTAGGGTTAAATTAGACTACACCTTC; CDR3: CSARVKLDYTF
J: TRBJ2-2; D: NA; size: NA; V: TRBV5-1; DNA: TGCGCCAGCAGCTTTGGGTTGATCGACACCGGGGAGCTGTTTTTT; CDR3: CASSFGLIDTGELFF
J: TRBJ2-5; D: NA; size: NA; V: TRBV5-1; DNA: TGTGCCAGCAGCCCATTCGGACAGGGAGGGAGCCAGTACTTC; CDR3: CASSPFGQGGSQYF
J: TRBJ1-1; D: NA; size: NA; V: TRBV10-2; DNA: TGCGCCAGCAGTGCCGGACTAGCGGGATCTGAAGCTTTCTTT; CDR3: CASSAGLAGSEAFF
J: TRBJ2-2; D: NA; size: NA; V: TRBV19; DNA: TGTGCCAGTCGCGAGACTAGAAGCGCCGGGGAGCTGTTTTTT; CDR3: CASRETRSAGELFF
J: TRBJ1-2; D: TRBD1; size: NA; V: TRBV10-2; DNA: TGCGCCAGCAGAGGACAGGGGACTGGCTACACCTTC; CDR3: CASRGQGTGYTF
J: TRBJ1-2; D: NA; size: many; V: TRBV24-1; DNA: TGTGCCACCAGTGCCGTAACAGGTGGGAAGAACTATGGCTACACCTTC; CDR3: CATSAVTGGKNYGYTF
J: TRBJ1-2; D: NA; size: NA; V: TRBV15; DNA: TGTGCCACCAGCCCTCCCGGCTCTGGCTACACCTTC; CDR3: CATSPPGSGYTF
J: TRBJ1-1; D: NA; size: many; V: TRBV6-1; DNA: TGTGCCAGCAGTGAAGCGGGGGGCATGAACACTGAAGCTTTCTTT; CDR3: CASSEAGGMNTEAFF
J: TRBJ1-2; D: NA; size: NA; V: TRBV6-2/TRBV6-3; DNA: TGTGCCAGCAGCCCCTGGATAGATGGCTACACCTTC; CDR3: CASSPWIDGYTF
J: TRBJ1-4; D: NA; size: NA; V: TRBV25-1; DNA: TGTGCCAGCAGTGAAAATATGAACAGGGATGAAAAACTGTTTTTT; CDR3: CASSENMNRDEKLFF
J: TRBJ1-2; D: NA; size: few; V: TRBV6-5; DNA: TGTGCCAGAGGGGGAACAGACTATGGCTACACCTTC; CDR3: CARGGTDYGYTF
J: TRBJ1-5; D: NA; size: NA; V: TRBV10-2; DNA: TGTGCCAGCAGCGGATCCCGGGACGGGCTGCCGCCCCAGCATTTT; CDR3: CASSGSRDGLPPQHF
J: TRBJ2-7; D: NA; size: NA; V: TRBV7-9; DNA: TGTGCCAGCAGCTTAGCAGGCCCGTGGCAGTACTTC; CDR3: CASSLAGPWQYF
J: TRBJ2-2; D: TRBD2; size: NA; V: TRBV29-1; DNA: TGCAGCACTCCGGGACTAGCGGGAGGGTGGACCGGGGAGCTGTTTTTT; CDR3: CSTPGLAGGWTGELFF
J: TRBJ1-1; D: TRBD1; size: NA; V: TRBV7-3; DNA: TGTGCCAGCAGCTTATACAGGGGGGCTGACGACACTGAAGCTTTCTTT; CDR3: CASSLYRGADDTEAFF
J: TRBJ2-1; D: NA; size: NA; V: TRBV5-1; DNA: TGCGCCAGCAGCTTGGAGGTCAATGAGCAGTTCTTC; CDR3: CASSLEVNEQFF
J: TRBJ2-2; D: TRBD1; size: many; V: TRBV2; DNA: TGTGCCAGCACCATAATTGGGACAGGGGGTTCCGGGGAGCTGTTTTTT; CDR3: CASTIIGTGGSGELFF
J: TRBJ2-7; D: TRBD2; size: NA; V: TRBV4-1; DNA: TGCGCCAGCAGCCAAGATGGGCAGCGGGACTCCTACGAGCAGTACTTC; CDR3: CASSQDGQRDSYEQYF
J: TRBJ1-1; D: NA; size: many; V: TRBV2; DNA: TGTGCCAGCAGGGAGGGGCGGTTGGACACTGAAGCTTTCTTT; CDR3: CASREGRLDTEAFF
J: TRBJ1-1; D: NA; size: many; V: TRBV5-1; DNA: TGCGCCAGCAGCTACAGACCCCCGGGGGCTGAAGCTTTCTTT; CDR3: CASSYRPPGAEAFF
J: TRBJ1-5; D: NA; size: few; V: TRBV7-3; DNA: TGTGCCAGCAGCGAGGCGGGTGACAGGCAAGGCAAATATCAGCCCCAGCATTTT; CDR3: CASSEAGDRQGKYQPQHF
J: TRBJ1-4; D: NA; size: NA; V: TRBV10-3; DNA: TGTGCCATCAGACAGGGAGGGGGTGAAAAACTGTTTTTT; CDR3: CAIRQGGGEKLFF
J: TRBJ2-5; D: NA; size: once; V: TRBV6-5; DNA: TGTGCCAGCAGTTCAAGGGTCAGAATTCAGCCCCAGTACTTC; CDR3: CASSSRVRIQPQYF
J: TRBJ2-7; D: TRBD2; size: NA; V: TRBV7-2; DNA: TGTGCCAGCAGTCACCCGGCTAGCGGGAAATACGAGCAGTACTTC; CDR3: CASSHPASGKYEQYF
J: TRBJ2-2; D: TRBD2; size: many; V: TRBV11-3; DNA: TGTGCCAGCAGCTCCAGGGGACTAGCGGTTAACACCGGGGAGCTGTTTTTT; CDR3: CASSSRGLAVNTGELFF
J: TRBJ2-7; D: TRBD1; size: NA; V: TRBV7-9; DNA: TGTGCCAGCAGCCCCATAGACAGGGGGCTTGACGAGCAGTACTTC; CDR3: CASSPIDRGLDEQYF
J: TRBJ2-7; D: NA; size: NA; V: TRBV7-9; DNA: TGTGCCAGCAGCGTATCCTCGGAGGGCGAGCAGTACTTC; CDR3: CASSVSSEGEQYF
J: TRBJ1-5; D: NA; size: few; V: TRBV20-1; DNA: TGCAGTGCTAAGGGGGGAAATATGCAGCCCCAGCATTTT; CDR3: CSAKGGNMQPQHF
J: TRBJ1-5; D: NA; size: NA; V: TRBV19; DNA: TGTGCCAGCGGGGTTTATAGCGATCAGCCCCAGCATTTT; CDR3: CASGVYSDQPQHF
J: TRBJ2-5; D: NA; size: NA; V: TRBV10-3; DNA: TGTGCCTGCGGGCTTGGGGACCAAGAGACCCAGTACTTC; CDR3: CACGLGDQETQYF
J: TRBJ1-4; D: TRBD1; size: many; V: TRBV5-6; DNA: TGTGCCAGCAGCTTTGACAGGGGGCGAAGATATGAAAAACTGTTTTTT; CDR3: CASSFDRGRRYEKLFF
J: TRBJ2-7; D: NA; size: many; V: TRBV5-1; DNA: TGCGCCAGCAGCAGCCCGTGGGGCCAGCGGAACGGAGGCGAGCAGTACTTC; CDR3: CASSSPWGQRNGGEQYF
J: TRBJ2-7; D: NA; size: many; V: TRBV20-1; DNA: TGCAGTGCTTCAGACGGCGGCAGCTCCTACGAGCAGTACTTC; CDR3: CSASDGGSSYEQYF
J: TRBJ2-5; D: TRBD2; size: NA; V: TRBV9; DNA: TGTGCCAGCAGCCAAGTTAGCGGGGGGGCAGAGACCCAGTACTTC; CDR3: CASSQVSGGAETQYF
J: TRBJ1-6; D: NA; size: NA; V: TRBV20-1; DNA: TGCAGTGCAAACACAGGAGAGCATAATTCACCCCTCCACTTT; CDR3: CSANTGEHNSPLHF
J: TRBJ2-5; D: TRBD2; size: many; V: TRBV4-2; DNA: TGTGCCAGCAGCGCTGTTGGGGCTAGCGGGAGGCCCCAAGAGACCCAGTACTTC; CDR3: CASSAVGASGRPQETQYF
J: TRBJ2-3; D: NA; size: once; V: TRBV7-2; DNA: TGTGCCAGCAGCTTAAACGGGGATAGAGATACGCAGTATTTT; CDR3: CASSLNGDRDTQYF
J: TRBJ1-2; D: TRBD1; size: NA; V: TRBV29-1; DNA: TGCAGCGTGGGACAGGGGGGCTTCGAGGGCTACACCTTC; CDR3: CSVGQGGFEGYTF
J: TRBJ1-6; D: NA; size: few; V: TRBV6-1; DNA: TGTGCCATCAGTGAAGTAGGGGGAGGTTCACCCCTCCACTTT; CDR3: CAISEVGGGSPLHF
J: TRBJ2-2; D: NA; size: NA; V: TRBV2; DNA: TGTGCCAGCAGTTATAGGAGCACCGGGGAGCTGTTTTTT; CDR3: CASSYRSTGELFF
J: TRBJ1-1; D: NA; size: NA; V: TRBV5-1; DNA: TGCGCCAGCAGCAAGGGTGCGGGGGTTGGTACTGAAGCTTTCTTT; CDR3: CASSKGAGVGTEAFF
J: TRBJ1-6; D: TRBD1; size: many; V: TRBV11-2; DNA: TGTGCCAGCAGCCTCAATACAGGGGGTTCACCCCTCCACTTT; CDR3: CASSLNTGGSPLHF
J: TRBJ2-7; D: NA; size: NA; V: TRBV7-9; DNA: TGTGCCAGCAGCTTAGGACACGGGGAGCAGTACTTC; CDR3: CASSLGHGEQYF
J: TRBJ1-3; D: TRBD1; size: many; V: TRBV12-3/TRBV12-4; DNA: TGTGCCAGCAGTTTGAGACAGGGTGGAAACACCATATATTTT; CDR3: CASSLRQGGNTIYF
J: TRBJ1-4; D: NA; size: NA; V: TRBV9; DNA: TGTGCCAGCAGCCAATATGGGATTAATGAAAAACTGTTTTTT; CDR3: CASSQYGINEKLFF
J: TRBJ1-2; D: NA; size: many; V: TRBV28; DNA: NA; CDR3: CASSFLAGGGGYTF
J: TRBJ2-7; D: NA; size: many; V: TRBV5-1; DNA: TGCGCCAGCAGCTTGACCCCCCTGGACGGCGCGAGTCTCTCCTACGAGCAGTACTTC; CDR3: CASSLTPLDGASLSYEQYF